The 23 T cell receptor beta chains in this list originate from one sample, sequenced in a study of regulatory T cells in long-lasting Graves disease. Arm-PCR of CDR3 regions and iRepertoire HTBI primers were used to build TCR beta libraries. Using its own MiXCR run on the multiplex PCR reads, TCRdb lists one record per CDR3 protein. The sample has 450,000 to 500,000 distinct CDR3 sequences, under 20% seen once. Time point reported: newly diagnosed GD, antithyroid drugs for less than 3 months. Researchers made the TCR library from RNA that was extracted from PBMCs. In addition, the sample was reused for a study of T cells in Graves' hyperthyroidism and ophthalmopathy.

Sequencing was performed on peripheral blood mononuclear cells (PBMCs), taken at new diagnosis, from a patient treated with antithyroid drugs. These TCRs come from a man between 40 and 49 years old with Graves disease.

At least ten counts were recorded for this clonotype. The rearrangement joins TRBV24-1 to TRBJ2-1; TRBD2 matches at 13 bases. This CDR3 is built from 16 residues. The V gene's germline CDR1 is KGHDR and CDR2 SFDVKD. The ends lost 3 bases at V and 9 bases at J; junction bases unmatched: 7. The CDR3 sequence is CATSDKTSGRVGEQFF. The CDR3 DNA follows: TGTGCCACCAGTGATAAAACTAGCGGGAGGGTAGGTGAGCAGTTCTTC.

This clonotype was recorded at least ten times. This chain connects TRBV13 to TRBJ2-1, with TRBD2 matching 8 bases. From germline, CDR1 is PRHDT and CDR2 FYEKMQ (reference sequence). Trimming removed 2 bases from V and 1 base from J; junction bases left unmatched: 4. The CDR3 has 16 amino acids. Written as DNA, the CDR3 is TGTGCCAGCAGCTTAATCACTAGCGGATCCTACAATGAGCAGTTCTTC. It is translated as CASSLITSGSYNEQFF.

The sample holds many counts of this clonotype. This chain uses TRBV24-1 with TRBJ2-3, with D perhaps matching TRBD1 (6 bases). The germline V and J ends were trimmed by 9 bases and 6 bases, with 15 bases remaining between them. The CDR3 covers 13 residues. Germline V gene data show CDR1 as KGHDR and CDR2 as SFDVKD. The CDR3 sequence: CATGGVGPDTQYF. CDR3 DNA sequence: TGTGCCACCGGGGGCGTAGGTCCTGATACGCAGTATTTT.

The V and J genes are TRBV18 and TRBJ2-7, with 11 positions matching TRBD1. CDR1 is KGHSH and CDR2 is LQKENI in the germline V gene. This CDR3 is built from 18 residues. Trimming cost V 5 bases and J 1 base; bases outside gene matches: 13. As DNA, the CDR3 is TGTGCCAGCTCAGCCCCCGGACAGGGGACAGGGGGATCCTACGAGCAGTACTTC. Its protein product is CASSAPGQGTGGSYEQYF.

The rearrangement uses TRBV7-9 and TRBJ2-3; perhaps D is TRBD1 or TRBD2 (5 bases each). V lost 2 bases to trimming and J lost 0 bases, with 12 bases between them. The V gene's germline CDR1 is SEHNR and CDR2 FQNEAQ (reference sequence). This CDR3 comprises 16 residues. The CDR3: CASSLQSGASTDTQYF. For the CDR3, the DNA is TGTGCCAGCAGCTTACAGTCCGGGGCGAGCACAGATACGCAGTATTTT.

This clonotype was detected many times. The genes are TRBV18 and TRBJ2-7; possibly TRBD1 for D (5 bases). The CDR3 covers 14 residues. V was trimmed by 6 bases and J by 2 bases, leaving 14 bases between them. Per the germline V gene, CDR1 is KGHSH and CDR2 is LQKENI. The CDR3 loop is CASSQTESAYEQYF. CDR3 DNA: TGTGCCAGCTCGCAGACAGAAAGCGCCTACGAGCAGTACTTC.

Many counts were recorded for this clonotype. The rearrangement joins TRBV3-1 to TRBJ1-1, with a tentative D call TRBD1 (5 bases). Trimming removed 2 bases from V and 4 bases from J, with 11 bases in between. The CDR3 length is 14 residues. The germline CDR1 and CDR2 sequences are LGHDT and YNNKEL (reference sequence). CDR3 in DNA: TGTGCCAGCAGCCAAAAGGGGACCGGCACTGAAGCTTTCTTT. This translates into CASSQKGTGTEAFF.

This clonotype was seen more than once but under ten times. This chain joins TRBV7-2 and TRBJ2-7; D assignment may be TRBD1 or TRBD2 (5 bases each). The germline CDR1 and CDR2 sequences are SGHTA and FQGNSA. Trimming stripped 5 bases from V and 4 bases from J, with 12 bases between. The CDR3 contains 13 residues. CDR3 sequence reads: CASSPGEGYEQYF. CDR3 nucleotide sequence: TGTGCCAGCAGCCCCGGAGAGGGGTACGAGCAGTACTTC.

This clonotype was recorded a few times. The rearrangement links TRBV27 to TRBJ2-1; 8 bases are a match to TRBD2. After removal of 2 bases from V and 4 bases from J, the junction contained 4 bases not matched to a gene. CDR1 is MNHEY, CDR2 SMNVEV, per germline (reference sequence). The CDR3 covers 15 residues. CDR3 nucleotides: TGTGCCAGCAGTTTAAGTCTAGCGGGTTACAATGAGCAGTTCTTC. Amino acid sequence: CASSLSLAGYNEQFF.

This clonotype was seen repeatedly, ten times or more. This sequence joins TRBV7-2 and TRBJ1-4; D uncertain. V shed 5 bases and J shed 11 bases, with 15 bases lying between them. Germline values: CDR1 SGHTA, CDR2 FQGNSA. This CDR3 comprises 13 residues. The CDR3, as DNA: TGTGCCAGCAGCCTTACTCCGAAGAATAAACTGTTTTTT. Translating gives CASSLTPKNKLFF.

This clonotype was seen many times. The chain is built from TRBV29-1 and TRBJ2-5; 7 positions agree with TRBD2. With 3 bases clipped from V and 5 bases from J, the junction kept 6 bases outside the gene matches. The V gene's germline CDR1 is SQVTM and CDR2 ANQGSEA. CDR3 length equals 13 residues. The CDR3 coding sequence is TGCAGCGTTGACTCGGAGGGAGGGGAGACCCAGTACTTC. Amino acid sequence: CSVDSEGGETQYF.

This clonotype came up many times. V gene TRBV30 combines with J gene TRBJ2-7; 11 nucleotides line up with TRBD2. V shed 7 bases and J 6 bases; nucleotides not matched to a gene: 8. CDR3 length: 13 amino acids. The germline CDR1 and CDR2 sequences are GTSNPN and SVGIG (reference sequence). The CDR3 here is CALRLAGIGEQYF. CDR3 coding DNA: TGTGCCTTAAGACTAGCGGGAATAGGCGAGCAGTACTTC.

This clonotype was recorded many times. The gene calls are TRBV28 and TRBJ1-2, with TRBD1 as a possible D gene (6 bases). Germline assignment: CDR1 MDHEN and CDR2 SYDVKM. The CDR3 consists of 14 residues. The V and J ends lost 6 bases and 4 bases respectively, with 15 bases between them. In DNA, the CDR3 is TGTGCCAGCAGGGACGGAACAGGGCCCTATGGCTACACCTTC. This translates into CASRDGTGPYGYTF.

The gene calls are TRBV28 and TRBJ2-7, with TRBD1 matching over 12 bases. This CDR3 has 19 residues. Germline trimming cut 6 bases from V and 6 bases from J; bases unmatched to any gene: 21. Germline CDR1 MDHEN, CDR2 SYDVKM. Here the CDR3 reads CASRGPGQGARLGRVEQYF. CDR3 nucleotide sequence: TGTGCCAGCAGGGGGCCGGGACAGGGGGCGCGGTTGGGGAGGGTCGAGCAGTACTTC.

The V gene is TRBV20-1, the J gene TRBJ2-3; D possibly corresponds to TRBD2 (6 bases). This CDR3 is built from 15 residues. Per the germline V gene, CDR1 is DFQATT and CDR2 is SNEGSKA (reference sequence). Trimming removed 0 bases from V and 5 bases from J, with 15 bases in between. The chain's CDR3 is CSARDVPGVLDTQYF. The CDR3 region has the DNA TGCAGTGCTAGAGATGTGCCGGGAGTGCTAGATACGCAGTATTTT.

At least ten counts were recorded for this clonotype. This CDR3 reads CASSSRTSGSSGANVLTF. In DNA, the CDR3 is TGTGCCAGCAGCTCCAGGACTAGCGGGAGCTCTGGGGCCAACGTCCTGACTTTC. The chain links TRBV7-2 to TRBJ2-6, with 13 nucleotides matching TRBD2. Trimming cost V 4 bases and J 0 bases; bases outside gene matches: 3. The germline CDR1 and CDR2 sequences are SGHTA and FQGNSA. This CDR3 has 18 residues.

This clonotype was found many times. The chain has TRBV5-1 and TRBJ2-3; perhaps TRBD2 as D (6 bases). This CDR3 is built from 15 residues. Germline CDR1 SGHRS, CDR2 YFSETQ. Deletions cut 4 bases from V and 2 bases from J, with 14 bases between. CDR3 DNA sequence: TGCGCCAGCAGCCTCATCTCGGGAGTCACAGATACGCAGTATTTT. As protein: CASSLISGVTDTQYF.

The V call is TRBV11-2, the J call TRBJ2-7, with 13 bases matching TRBD2. V was clipped by 4 bases and J by 5 bases; unmatched bases: 8. This CDR3 region has 16 residues. Germline CDR1 is SGHAT and CDR2 is FQNNGV. The CDR3 protein is CASSSGTSGVSHEQYF. The DNA for the CDR3 is TGTGCCAGCAGCTCGGGGACTAGCGGGGTTTCCCACGAGCAGTACTTC.

This clonotype has more than one count but fewer than ten. This chain connects TRBV6-5 to TRBJ2-2, with 11 bases that match TRBD2. There are 18 residues in the CDR3. V was clipped by 0 bases and J by 5 bases; unmatched bases: 8. The V gene's germline CDR1 is MNHEY and CDR2 SVGAGI. The CDR3 nucleotides read TGTGCCAGCAGTTACTCCCCCCTAGCGGGAGGTGTTACCGGGGAGCTGTTTTTT. Translating gives CASSYSPLAGGVTGELFF.

This clonotype was detected ten times or more. J is TRBJ2-1 and V is TRBV3-1, with 7 nucleotides matching TRBD2. Germline V gene data show CDR1 as LGHDT and CDR2 as YNNKEL (reference sequence). With V trimmed by 2 bases and J by 2 bases, 3 bases remained unmatched. This CDR3 has 15 residues. Written as DNA, the CDR3 is TGTGCCAGCAGCCAATTTAGCGGGCCCTACAATGAGCAGTTCTTC. This encodes CASSQFSGPYNEQFF.

Remarks on this clonotype: A much larger clonotype is one base distant, so this may be a read error. Here the CDR3 reads CASGAWISGDNGQFF. The CDR3 coding sequence is TGTGCCAGCGGAGCCTGGATTAGCGGGGACAATGGGCAGTTCTTC. V gene TRBV7-9 combines with J gene TRBJ2-1, with TRBD2 identical over 8 bases. CDR3 length: 15 residues. In germline, CDR1 is SEHNR, CDR2 FQNEAQ (reference sequence).

The chain employs TRBV5-6 and TRBJ2-1; TRBD2 matches 12 bases. V lost 2 bases and J lost 6; bases outside the gene matches: 9. The CDR3 contains 17 residues. The V gene's germline CDR1 is SGHDT and CDR2 YYEEEE. CDR3 protein: CASSFAASGRALNEQFF. The DNA for the CDR3 is TGTGCCAGCAGCTTTGCCGCTAGCGGGAGGGCCCTCAATGAGCAGTTCTTC.

In its sample, this clonotype was seen many times. This sequence joins TRBV6-5 and TRBJ1-2; D possibly corresponds to TRBD1 (6 bases). The CDR3 contains 14 residues. Trimming stripped 4 bases from V and 4 bases from J, with 13 bases between. CDR1 is MNHEY and CDR2 is SVGAGI in the germline V gene. The DNA for the CDR3 is TGTGCCAGCAGTTGGACTCAAGGGGGCTATGGCTACACCTTC. This codes for CASSWTQGGYGYTF.